Listed below are T cell receptor beta chains from one sample, sequenced in a study of T cells after yellow fever vaccination. MiXCR, applied by TCRdb to the 5' RACE reads, yields one record per CDR3 protein. The repertoire holds around 530,000 distinct CDR3 sequences, with around 16% as singletons. Specimen: PBMCs, collected 5 days after the first yellow fever vaccination. The receptors originated from a man aged 18 to 30 who received the YFV17D yellow fever vaccine. Each CDR3 is given with its conserved first and last residue. The D gene is left open where the match is weak. Size values are once, few and many counts, or a class for expanded clones, and some rows have none.

j_gene | v_gene | d_gene | abundance | CDR3aa | CDR3nt
TRBJ2-5 | TRBV4-3 | . | few | CASSQDMSGGETQYF | TGCGCCAGCAGCCAAGACATGAGTGGGGGGGAGACCCAGTACTTC
TRBJ1-2 | TRBV6-5 | . | many | CASRSDSTVYGYTF | TGTGCCAGCAGATCAGACAGTACCGTCTATGGCTACACCTTC
TRBJ1-1 | TRBV7-9 | . | few | CASSVVVGEAFF | TGTGCCAGCAGCGTCGTAGTGGGTGAAGCTTTCTTT
TRBJ2-1 | TRBV6-5 | TRBD2 | . | CASSYSGGGTPYNEQFF | TGTGCCAGCAGTTACTCTGGCGGGGGGACACCATACAATGAGCAGTTCTTC
TRBJ1-1 | TRBV4-2 | . | once | CASSPGDPPEAFF | TGTGCCAGCAGCCCAGGCGACCCTCCTGAAGCTTTCTTT
TRBJ2-1 | TRBV12-3/TRBV12-4 | TRBD2 | many | CASSSTSGGATYNEQFF | TGTGCCAGCAGTTCGACTAGCGGGGGGGCCACCTACAATGAGCAGTTCTTC
TRBJ2-7 | TRBV7-2 | . | few | CASSRATEYEQYF | TGTGCCAGCAGCCGCGCGACCGAGTACGAGCAGTACTTC
TRBJ1-2 | TRBV10-2 | . | few | CASSDAGEIYGYTF | TGCGCCAGCAGTGACGCAGGGGAAATTTATGGCTACACCTTC
TRBJ2-5 | TRBV7-9 | TRBD2 | many | CASSPGGGLYQETQYF | TGTGCCAGCAGCCCCGGGGGGGGGCTATACCAAGAGACCCAGTACTTC
TRBJ2-7 | TRBV12-3/TRBV12-4 | . | . | CASSLSAPVLYEQYF | TGTGCCAGCAGTTTATCGGCCCCGGTACTCTACGAGCAGTACTTC
TRBJ1-2 | TRBV20-1 | . | many | CSALGRYGYTF | TGCAGTGCTCTAGGGCGGTATGGCTACACCTTC
TRBJ2-1 | TRBV4-1 | TRBD2 | . | CASSQGLAGKSSYNEQFF | TGCGCCAGCAGCCAAGGGCTAGCGGGCAAGAGCTCCTACAATGAGCAGTTCTTC
TRBJ2-1 | TRBV11-2 | TRBD1 | few | CASSLRDRVYNEQFF | TGTGCCAGCAGCTTACGGGACAGGGTCTACAATGAGCAGTTCTTC
TRBJ1-2 | TRBV7-2 | . | few | CASSSGPLLVGYTF | TGTGCCAGCAGCTCGGGACCGCTCTTGGTTGGCTACACCTTC
TRBJ1-4 | TRBV20-1 | . | few | CSGRGTPNEKLFF | TGCAGTGGCCGGGGCACCCCCAATGAAAAACTGTTTTTT
TRBJ1-5 | TRBV29-1 | . | many | CSVEQGPGQPQHF | TGCAGCGTTGAACAGGGTCCTGGCCAGCCCCAGCATTTT
TRBJ1-4 | TRBV7-2 | . | . | CASSRSQATNEKLFF | TGTGCCAGCAGTAGGTCACAGGCAACTAATGAAAAACTGTTTTTT
TRBJ1-2 | TRBV12-3/TRBV12-4 | . | . | CASRDDGNYGYTF | TGTGCCAGCAGGGACGACGGTAACTATGGCTACACCTTC
TRBJ1-4 | TRBV5-1 | . | few | CASSWDPGEKLFF | TGCGCCAGCAGCTGGGACCCGGGTGAAAAACTGTTTTTT
TRBJ2-5 | TRBV29-1 | TRBD2 | . | CSGRLAGGETQYF | TGCAGCGGAAGACTAGCGGGGGGAGAGACCCAGTACTTC
TRBJ2-7 | TRBV6-1 | TRBD2 | . | CASSPTGSGGYEQYF | TGTGCCAGCAGTCCCACAGGCAGCGGGGGCTACGAGCAGTACTTC
TRBJ2-1 | TRBV20-1 | TRBD2 | . | CSARGQRFRLASNEQFF | TGCAGTGCTAGGGGGCAGAGGTTCCGACTAGCGTCAAATGAGCAGTTCTTC
TRBJ1-3 | TRBV12-3/TRBV12-4 | . | few | CASNRGGSRGGNTIYF | TGTGCCAGCAACCGGGGAGGGAGCCGTGGCGGAAACACCATATATTTT
TRBJ2-3 | TRBV5-1 | . | . | CASSLAGVGGDTDTQYF | TGCGCCAGCAGCTTGGCCGGGGTCGGAGGGGACACAGATACGCAGTATTTT
TRBJ2-3 | TRBV20-1 | TRBD1 | few | CSAGQGGSKTDTQYF | TGCAGTGCTGGACAGGGTGGCTCAAAGACAGATACGCAGTATTTT